This entry lists 10 T cell receptor beta chains sequenced from one sample in a study of human T cells and chemical hapten exposure. Time point here: patch test 3, about 24 weeks after DPC sensitization. Described treatment: therapeutic diphenylcyclopropenone sensitization with weekly scalp DPC. TCRdb called the RACE reads again in MiXCR, with one record for every CDR3 protein. The table lists roughly 62,000 distinct CDR3 sequences, approximately 13% of them singletons. The specimen comprised whole blood, sampled in connection with sensitization to the hapten diphenylcyclopropenone (DPC). These TCRs come from a man between 25 and 39 years old with alopecia areata. Some clones in this sample may be carry-over from other donors' samples.

This clonotype was counted ten times or more. The CDR3 reads CAWSGGQDYYGYTF. In DNA, the CDR3 is TGTGCCTGGAGTGGCGGACAGGATTACTATGGCTACACCTTC. The chain uses TRBV30 and TRBJ1-2, with 7 bases matching TRBD1. V shed 1 base, J shed 3 bases, and the junction held 5 bases outside the gene matches. The germline CDR1 and CDR2 sequences are GTSNPN and SVGIG (reference sequence). This CDR3 region has 14 residues. The whole variable domain, remainder taken from reference TRBV30 and TRBJ1-2, is SQTIHQWPATLVQPVGSPLSLECTVEGTSNPNLYWYRQAAGRGLQLLFYSVGIGQISSEVPQNLSASRPQDRQFILSSKKLLLSDSGFYLCAWSGGQDYYGYTFGSGTRLTVV.

This chain joins TRBV2 and TRBJ2-7; either TRBD1 or TRBD2 may supply D (6 bases each). V was clipped by 4 bases and J by 3 bases, with 10 bases between them. Per the germline V gene, CDR1 is SNHLY and CDR2 is FYNNEI. The CDR3 extends over 13 amino acids. The CDR3 here is CASSAEGGYEQYF. The CDR3 region has the DNA TGTGCCAGCAGTGCCGAGGGGGGCTACGAGCAGTACTTC.

There are a few counts of this clonotype. CDR3 sequence reads: CSAFRNEQFF. The CDR3, as DNA: TGCAGCGCGTTTCGCAATGAGCAGTTCTTC. The chain links TRBV29-1 to TRBJ2-1; D is ambiguous. Germline loops: CDR1 SQVTM, CDR2 ANQGSEA. The CDR3 length is 10 residues. Trimming left V 7 bases short and J 6 bases short, with 7 bases between.

This chain links TRBV2 with TRBJ1-2; D may be TRBD1 (6 bases). Germline V gives CDR1 SNHLY, CDR2 FYNNEI. The CDR3 sequence is 10 residues long. Trimming removed 11 bases at V and 8 bases at J, with 12 bases between. The CDR3 reads CAGRGGGYTF. CDR3 nucleotide sequence: TGTGCCGGGAGAGGGGGAGGCTACACCTTC.

This clonotype was seen at least ten times. This rearrangement joins TRBV7-3 to TRBJ1-4; D gene uncertain. The V end lost 6 bases, the J end lost 0 bases, and 11 bases lay between the germline ends. The CDR3 sequence is 15 residues long. Looked up from germline, CDR1 is SGHTA and CDR2 is FQGTGA. CDR3 nucleotides: TGTGCCAGCAGGCCAGGACGGGCAACTAATGAAAAACTGTTTTTT. Translation gives CASRPGRATNEKLFF.

Many counts were recorded for this clonotype. This sequence joins TRBV7-2 and TRBJ2-3; tentatively, D is TRBD2 (5 bases). Trimming removed 5 bases at V and 9 bases at J, with 24 bases between. The CDR3 length is 16 residues. In germline, CDR1 is SGHTA, CDR2 FQGNSA. The CDR3 reads CASSPEVYYKTGTQYF. CDR3 bases: TGTGCCAGCAGCCCGGAGGTCTACTATAAGACTGGGACGCAGTATTTT.

This clonotype was detected many times. The chain employs TRBV10-3 and TRBJ2-2; D perhaps matches TRBD1 (5 bases). CDR3 length: 16 amino acids. V lost 3 bases, J lost 1 base, and 12 bases lay in between. Germline CDR1 ENHRY, CDR2 SYGVKD. CDR3 in amino acids: CAISDQGPQNTGELFF. For the CDR3, the DNA is TGTGCCATCAGTGATCAGGGTCCCCAGAACACCGGGGAGCTGTTTTTT.

This clonotype is medium-sized in the sample. The chain recombines TRBV9 with TRBJ2-1; 8 nucleotides align to TRBD1. The CDR3 has 16 residues. The V gene end was trimmed by 4 bases and the J gene end by 8 bases; junction bases not matched to a gene: 14. In germline, CDR1 is SGDLS, CDR2 YYNGEE. The CDR3 loop reads CASSIYGQGGLDEQFF. The CDR3 region has the DNA TGTGCCAGCAGCATCTACGGACAGGGAGGTTTGGATGAGCAGTTCTTC.

Points on this clonotype: The conserved closing phenylalanine or tryptophan is absent in this CDR3, likely reflecting a read error. This chain links TRBV7-2 with TRBJ2-7; 8 nucleotides line up with TRBD1. V lost 2 bases, J lost 6 bases, and 6 bases stayed unmatched. This CDR3 is 14 amino acids long. The V gene's germline CDR1 is SGHTA and CDR2 FQGNSA. CDR3 loop: CASSLNRGDSEQYS. CDR3 bases: TGTGCCAGCAGCTTAAACAGGGGGGATTCCGAGCAGTACTCC.

This clonotype was found a few times. The rearrangement uses TRBV12-3 or TRBV12-4 and TRBJ1-1; D is unresolved. The V end lost 2 bases, the J end lost 1 base, and 11 bases lay between the germline ends. The CDR3 extends over 15 amino acids. The CDR3 here is CASSLRGWGNTEAFF. The DNA of the CDR3 is TGTGCCAGCAGTTTACGGGGTTGGGGGAACACTGAAGCTTTCTTT.